This TCR beta chain was observed in a study of T cells in Graves' hyperthyroidism and ophthalmopathy. General observations from the study: A model of 13 V-J features distinguished ophthalmopathy from stable hyperthyroidism.

CDR1 and CDR2 from the germline V gene are MNHEY and SMNVEV (reference sequence). The length of the CDR3 is 19 residues. V was clipped by 2 bases and J by 0 bases; unmatched bases: 10. Among ophthalmopathy patients, the Clinical Activity Score reached at least 3, the NOSPECS grade reached at least 4, and duration remained under 3 months. Each 10 ml fresh peripheral blood draw supplied the PBMCs. Remarks on this clonotype: The antigen is undetermined.

Researchers took RNA transcripts and amplified the TCR beta CDR3 regions from them. First-round RT-PCR of the TCR CDR3 relied on the HTBI primer set. One entry per CDR3 protein, called by TCRdb with MiXCR from the multiplex PCR reads. The table shows hundreds of thousands of distinct CDR3 sequences, with around 20% occurring only once. The sequencing input was blood. This clonotype originated in a man aged 40-49 years with Graves' ophthalmopathy. This sequence joins TRBV27 and TRBJ2-6, with 7 bases identical to TRBD1. The CDR3 loop is CASSLTTGVVFSGANVLTF. The CDR3 coding sequence is TGTGCCAGCAGTTTAACAACAGGGGTGGTCTTCTCTGGGGCCAACGTCCTGACTTTC.